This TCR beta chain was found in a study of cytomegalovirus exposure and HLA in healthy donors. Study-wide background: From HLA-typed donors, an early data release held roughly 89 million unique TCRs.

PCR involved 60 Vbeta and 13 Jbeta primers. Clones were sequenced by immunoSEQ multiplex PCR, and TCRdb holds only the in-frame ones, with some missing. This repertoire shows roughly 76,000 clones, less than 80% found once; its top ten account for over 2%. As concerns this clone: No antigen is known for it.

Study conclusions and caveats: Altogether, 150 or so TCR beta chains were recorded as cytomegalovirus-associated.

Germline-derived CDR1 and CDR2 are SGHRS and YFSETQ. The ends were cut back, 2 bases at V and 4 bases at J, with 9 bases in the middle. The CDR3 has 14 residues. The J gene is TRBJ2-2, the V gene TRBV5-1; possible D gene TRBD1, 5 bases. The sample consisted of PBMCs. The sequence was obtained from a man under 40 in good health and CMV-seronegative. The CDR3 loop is CASSLGQGTGELFF. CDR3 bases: TGCGCCAGCAGCTTAGGTCAGGGCACCGGGGAGCTGTTTTTT.